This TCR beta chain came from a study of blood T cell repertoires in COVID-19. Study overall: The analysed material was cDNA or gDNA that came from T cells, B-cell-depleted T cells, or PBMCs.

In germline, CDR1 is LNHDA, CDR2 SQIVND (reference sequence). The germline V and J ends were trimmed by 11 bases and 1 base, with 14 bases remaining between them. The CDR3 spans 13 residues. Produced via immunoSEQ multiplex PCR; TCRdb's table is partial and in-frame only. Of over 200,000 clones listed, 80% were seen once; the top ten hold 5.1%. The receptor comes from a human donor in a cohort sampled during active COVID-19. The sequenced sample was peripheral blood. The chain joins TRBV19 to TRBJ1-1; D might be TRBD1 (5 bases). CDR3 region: CAVKRGRNTEAFF. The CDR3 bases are TGTGCCGTGAAACGGGGGAGGAACACTGAAGCTTTCTTT.